This TCR beta chain was documented in a study of breast tumors, draining lymph nodes, adjacent tissues. Study-wide results and caveats: Tumor and nontumor repertoires were significantly more similar in luminal-like than in basal-like breast cancer. Compared with lymph nodes, tumors were less diverse; compared with nontumor tissue, more. The lymph node origin of tumor T cells was framed as consistent with a hypothesis, not demonstrated.

TCRdb ran MiXCR on the multiplex PCR reads and lists one entry per CDR3 protein. The sample has approximately 230,000 distinct CDR3 sequences; 30% to 35% are singletons. This clonotype was recorded many times. The antigen is not known. Samples came from axillary lymph nodes draining the breast cancer. The origin of this receptor is a female donor with breast cancer. Some clones in this sample may be carry-over from other donors' samples. The sequencing input was axillary lymph node tissue.

The DNA of the CDR3 is TGTGCCAGCAGCTTGGGCACCTGGGATACGCAGTATTTT. Translating it yields CASSLGTWDTQYF. J is TRBJ2-3 and V is TRBV7-3; D not certain. V lost 3 bases and J 6 bases, leaving 10 bases between the germline ends. The germline gives CDR1 SGHTA, CDR2 FQGTGA. This CDR3 has 13 residues.